Presented here are 3 T cell receptor beta chains from one specimen sequenced in a study of blood T cell repertoires in COVID-19. Profiling relied on immunoSEQ multiplex PCR, and the TCRdb table lists in-frame clones only, not all of them. This sample has approximately 100,000 clones; 81% occur once, and the top ten carry around 9.3%. The material sequenced was peripheral blood. The source of these receptors is a human donor in a cohort sampled during active COVID-19.

Only a few counts were recorded for this clone. The chain uses TRBV6-5 and TRBJ1-5; TRBD1 is a possible D gene (5 bases). V lost 2 bases to trimming and J lost 4 bases, with 6 bases between them. The CDR3 contains 13 residues. Per germline, CDR1 MNHEY and CDR2 SVGAGI. CDR3 loop: CASSYGGNQPQHF. The CDR3 bases are TGTGCCAGCAGTTACGGGGGGAATCAGCCCCAGCATTTT.

The rearrangement links TRBV29-1 to TRBJ1-1; the match to TRBD1 covers 8 bases. The CDR3 runs 13 residues. With 5 bases clipped from V and 1 base from J, the junction kept 3 bases outside the gene matches. CDR1 SQVTM and CDR2 ANQGSEA come from the germline V gene. The CDR3 region is CSVPGQGNTEAFF. The DNA for the CDR3 is TGCAGCGTTCCCGGACAGGGGAACACTGAAGCTTTCTTT.

The rearrangement uses TRBV18 and TRBJ1-1; TRBD1 agrees at 10 bases. The CDR3 sequence is 17 residues long. CDR1 and CDR2 (germline): KGHSH, LQKENI. Trimming at V came to 3 bases and at J to 4 bases, leaving 11 bases not matched to a gene. This chain's CDR3 is CASSPRDRGISSTEAFF. The CDR3 region has the DNA TGTGCCAGCTCACCCCGGGACAGGGGTATTTCGAGCACTGAAGCTTTCTTT.